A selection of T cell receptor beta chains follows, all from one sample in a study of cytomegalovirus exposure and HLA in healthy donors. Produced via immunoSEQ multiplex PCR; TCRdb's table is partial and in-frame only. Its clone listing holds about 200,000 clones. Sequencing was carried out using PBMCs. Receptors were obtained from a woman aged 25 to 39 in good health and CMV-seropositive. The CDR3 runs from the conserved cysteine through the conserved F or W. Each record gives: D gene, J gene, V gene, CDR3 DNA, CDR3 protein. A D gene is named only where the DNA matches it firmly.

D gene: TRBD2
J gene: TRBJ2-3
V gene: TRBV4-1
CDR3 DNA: TGCGCCAGCAGCCAAGAAGGGCTAGCGGGGACTAGCACAGATACGCAGTATTTT
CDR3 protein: CASSQEGLAGTSTDTQYF

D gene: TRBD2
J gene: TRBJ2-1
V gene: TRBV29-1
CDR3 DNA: TGCAGCGTCCTGTCTAGCGGGGGTGAGCAGTTCTTC
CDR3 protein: CSVLSSGGEQFF

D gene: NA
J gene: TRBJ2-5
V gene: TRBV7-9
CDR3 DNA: TGTGCCAGCAGCTTAGGGGCAGGGCCTAAAGAGACCCAGTACTTC
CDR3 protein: CASSLGAGPKETQYF

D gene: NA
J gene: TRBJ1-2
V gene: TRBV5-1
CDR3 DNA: TGCGCCAGCAGCTTGGTGGAGGGCTCCGGCTACACCTTC
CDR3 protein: CASSLVEGSGYTF

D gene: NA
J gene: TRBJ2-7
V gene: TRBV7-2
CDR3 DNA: TGTGCCAGCAGCAACACTAGAGAATATTTGGGCGAGCAGTACTTC
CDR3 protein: CASSNTREYLGEQYF

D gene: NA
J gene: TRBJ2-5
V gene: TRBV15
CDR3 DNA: TGTGCCACCAGCCGACGACAGGCTACACAAAGGAGGGAGACCCAGTACTTC
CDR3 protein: CATSRRQATQRRETQYF

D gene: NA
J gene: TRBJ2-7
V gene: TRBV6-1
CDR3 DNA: TGTGCCAGCAGCGATGTAAGGAGCTCCTACGAGCAGTACTTC
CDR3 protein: CASSDVRSSYEQYF

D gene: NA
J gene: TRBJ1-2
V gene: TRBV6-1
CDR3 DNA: TGTGCCAGCAGTGCCCCGGGTGGGCGCTCGGGGGGCTACACCTTC
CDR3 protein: CASSAPGGRSGGYTF

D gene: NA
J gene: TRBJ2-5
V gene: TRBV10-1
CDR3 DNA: TGCGCCAGCAGTGAGTCGCGAGAGACCCAGTACTTC
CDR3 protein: CASSESRETQYF

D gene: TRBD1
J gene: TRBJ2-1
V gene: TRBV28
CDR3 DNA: TGTGCCAGCACCTTTCAGGGGGCGGGGGAGCAGTTCTTC
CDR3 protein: CASTFQGAGEQFF

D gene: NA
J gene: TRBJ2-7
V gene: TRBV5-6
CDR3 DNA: TGTGCCAGCAGCTCGGGGTTGGTACTCTCCTACGAGCAGTACTTC
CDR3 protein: CASSSGLVLSYEQYF

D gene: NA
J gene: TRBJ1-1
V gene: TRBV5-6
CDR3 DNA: TGTGCCAGCAGCCCGCTCCCCCGGGGGGGGGCGAACACTGAAGCTTTCTTT
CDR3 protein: CASSPLPRGGANTEAFF

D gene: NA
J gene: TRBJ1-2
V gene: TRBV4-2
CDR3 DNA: TGTGCCAGCAGCCAAGGAGGGGGCTATGGCTACACCTTC
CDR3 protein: CASSQGGGYGYTF

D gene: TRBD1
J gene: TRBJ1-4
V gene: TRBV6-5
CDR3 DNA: TGTGCCAGCACCAACGATGGGACAGGGAATGAAAAACTGTTTTTT
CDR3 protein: CASTNDGTGNEKLFF

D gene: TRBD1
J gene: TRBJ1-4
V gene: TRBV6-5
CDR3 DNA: TGTGCCAGCCGACCCATGGGACAGCAGATGAAAAAACTGTTTTTT
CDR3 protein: CASRPMGQQMKKLFF

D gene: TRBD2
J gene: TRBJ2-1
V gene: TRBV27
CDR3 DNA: TGTGCCAGCCGACTAGCCCTGTACAATGAGCAGTTCTTC
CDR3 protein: CASRLALYNEQFF

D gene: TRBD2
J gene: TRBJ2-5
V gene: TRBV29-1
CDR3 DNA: TGCAGCGCCGGGGGGGAAGAGACCCAGTACTTC
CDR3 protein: CSAGGEETQYF

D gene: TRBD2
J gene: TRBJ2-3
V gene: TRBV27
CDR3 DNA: TGTGCCAGCAGTTCATTAGCGGGAGCTCCGACAGATACGCAGTATTTT
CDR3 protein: CASSSLAGAPTDTQYF

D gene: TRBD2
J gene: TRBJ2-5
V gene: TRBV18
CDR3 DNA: TGTGCCAGCTCTCGCGGACTAGCGGGAGTCGGGGAGACCCAGTACTTC
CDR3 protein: CASSRGLAGVGETQYF

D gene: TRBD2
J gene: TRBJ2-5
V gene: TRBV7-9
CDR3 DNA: TGTGCCAGCAGCCCACGGCTGGCGCTAGCGGGAGGCGGTGAGACCCAGTACTTC
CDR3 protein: CASSPRLALAGGGETQYF

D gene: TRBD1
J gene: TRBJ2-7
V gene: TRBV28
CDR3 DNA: TGTGCCAGCAGTTTGCCGGGACAGGGAGGGGGCGAGCAGTACTTC
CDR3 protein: CASSLPGQGGGEQYF

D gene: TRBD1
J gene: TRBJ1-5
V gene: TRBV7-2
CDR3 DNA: TGTGCCAGCAGCCCCGGGACAGGGGGCCATCAGCCCCAGCATTTT
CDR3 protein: CASSPGTGGHQPQHF

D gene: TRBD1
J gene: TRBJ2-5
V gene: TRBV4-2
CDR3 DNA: TGTGCCAGCAGCCAAGATGTGGGGGACAGGGGACAAGAGACCCAGTACTTC
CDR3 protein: CASSQDVGDRGQETQYF

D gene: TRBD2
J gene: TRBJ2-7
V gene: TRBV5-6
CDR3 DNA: TGTGCCAGCAGCGGGCTAGCGGGGAAATCCTACGAGCAGTACTTC
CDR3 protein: CASSGLAGKSYEQYF

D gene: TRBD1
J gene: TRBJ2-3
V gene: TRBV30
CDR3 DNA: TGTGCCTGGAGTGCTTCACGACAGGGATGGGGGGATACGCAGTATTTT
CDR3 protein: CAWSASRQGWGDTQYF

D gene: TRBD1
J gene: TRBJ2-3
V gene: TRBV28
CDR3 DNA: TGTGCCAGCAGTAAACCCGGGACAGTGAGCACAGATACGCAGTATTTT
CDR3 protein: CASSKPGTVSTDTQYF

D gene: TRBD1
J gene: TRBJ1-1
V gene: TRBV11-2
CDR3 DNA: TGTGCCAGCAGCTTAGGGACAGGGGGGGGTCACACTGAAGCTTTCTTT
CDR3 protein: CASSLGTGGGHTEAFF

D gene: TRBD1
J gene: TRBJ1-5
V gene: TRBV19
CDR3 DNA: TGTGCCAGTAGTTCCGACAGGGGCAATCAGCCCCAGCATTTT
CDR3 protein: CASSSDRGNQPQHF

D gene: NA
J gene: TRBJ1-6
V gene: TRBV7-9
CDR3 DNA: TGTGCCAGCAGTCTGGCCCGGGGGGTACTCCACTTT
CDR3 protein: CASSLARGVLHF

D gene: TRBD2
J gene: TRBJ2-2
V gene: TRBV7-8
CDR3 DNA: TGTGCCAGCGAAAGCTTGGGACTAGCGGTCACCGGGGAGCTGTTTTTT
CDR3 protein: CASESLGLAVTGELFF

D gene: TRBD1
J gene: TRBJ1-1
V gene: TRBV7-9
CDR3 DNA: TGTGCCAGCAGCCCCCCGGTTTGGGACAGCACTGAAGCTTTCTTT
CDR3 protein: CASSPPVWDSTEAFF

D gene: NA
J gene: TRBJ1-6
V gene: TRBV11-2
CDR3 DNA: TGTGCCAGCAGTATCGGGTTAAACTATAATTCACCCCTCCACTTT
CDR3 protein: CASSIGLNYNSPLHF

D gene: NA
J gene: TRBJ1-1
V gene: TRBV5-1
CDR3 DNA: TGCGCCAGCAGCTCCAGGGTGTTGAACACTGAAGCTTTCTTT
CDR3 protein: CASSSRVLNTEAFF

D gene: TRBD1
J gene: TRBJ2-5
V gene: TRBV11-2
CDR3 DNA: TGTGCCAGCAGCAGATGGACAGGGGTGATTGAGACCCAGTACTTC
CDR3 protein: CASSRWTGVIETQYF

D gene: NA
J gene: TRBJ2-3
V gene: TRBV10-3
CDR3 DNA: TGTGCCACCAGTGAGTCGTCCGAGACAGATTTCACAGATACGCAGTATTTT
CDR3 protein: CATSESSETDFTDTQYF

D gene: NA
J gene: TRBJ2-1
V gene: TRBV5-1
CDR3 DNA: TGCGCCAGCAGCTTGGTAGCGGTATCCTACAATGAGCAGTTCTTC
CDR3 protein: CASSLVAVSYNEQFF

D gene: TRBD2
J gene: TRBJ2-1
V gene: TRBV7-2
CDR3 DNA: TGTGCCAGCAGCTCCGGGACTAGCGGGAGTCGTATCAGGAATGAGCAGTTCTTC
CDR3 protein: CASSSGTSGSRIRNEQFF

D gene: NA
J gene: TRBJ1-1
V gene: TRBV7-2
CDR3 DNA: TGTGCCAGCAGTGAGCACCTGAACACTGAAGCTTTCTTT
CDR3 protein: CASSEHLNTEAFF

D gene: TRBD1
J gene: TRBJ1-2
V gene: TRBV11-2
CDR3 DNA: TGTGCCAGCAGCTCCACGGGACAGACTTTCTATGGCTACACCTTC
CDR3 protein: CASSSTGQTFYGYTF

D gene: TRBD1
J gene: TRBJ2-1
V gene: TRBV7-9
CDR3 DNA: TGTGCCAGCAGCTTACTTGACAGGGTATTCGGCAATGAGCAGTTCTTC
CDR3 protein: CASSLLDRVFGNEQFF

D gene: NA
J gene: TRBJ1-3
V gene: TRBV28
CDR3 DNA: TGTGCCAGCAGCCTTACCTATGGGACATCTGGAAACACCATATATTTT
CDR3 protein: CASSLTYGTSGNTIYF

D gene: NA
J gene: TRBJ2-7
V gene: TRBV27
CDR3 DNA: TGTGCCAGCAGTTTATCGGGGAGTTCCGACTACGAGCAGTACTTC
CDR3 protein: CASSLSGSSDYEQYF

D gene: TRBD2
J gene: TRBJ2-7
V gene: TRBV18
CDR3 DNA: TGTGCCAGCTCACCCACTAGCGGCCTCGGGCGTGAGCAGTACTTC
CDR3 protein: CASSPTSGLGREQYF

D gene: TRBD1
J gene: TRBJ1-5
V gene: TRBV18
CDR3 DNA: TGTGCCAGCTCACGACCAGGGGGCGGGAATCAGCCCCAGCATTTT
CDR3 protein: CASSRPGGGNQPQHF

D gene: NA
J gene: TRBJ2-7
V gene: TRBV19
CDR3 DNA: TGTGCCAGTAGCCCGGGAAGCGTCACCTACGAGCAGTACTTC
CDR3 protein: CASSPGSVTYEQYF

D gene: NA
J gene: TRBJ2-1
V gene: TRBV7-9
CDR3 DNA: TGTGCCAGCAGCCGCGGCTACAATGAGCAGTTCTTC
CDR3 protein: CASSRGYNEQFF

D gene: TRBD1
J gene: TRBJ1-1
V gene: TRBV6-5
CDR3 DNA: TGTGCCAGCTCTAGGGGGCCTTCCACTGAAGCTTTCTTT
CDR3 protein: CASSRGPSTEAFF

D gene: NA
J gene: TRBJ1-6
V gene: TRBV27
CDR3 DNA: TGTGCCAGCAGGGAAGACTGGAGCTCCTATAATTCACCCCTCCACTTT
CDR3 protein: CASREDWSSYNSPLHF

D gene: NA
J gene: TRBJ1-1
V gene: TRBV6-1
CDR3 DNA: TGTGCCAGCAGTACCATCCCCAGGGGTTTAACTGAAGCTTTCTTT
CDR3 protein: CASSTIPRGLTEAFF

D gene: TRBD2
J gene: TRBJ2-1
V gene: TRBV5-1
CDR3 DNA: TGCGCCAGCAGCTTGGTAGTGGTACGGGGGGGCAATGAGCAGTTCTTC
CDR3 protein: CASSLVVVRGGNEQFF